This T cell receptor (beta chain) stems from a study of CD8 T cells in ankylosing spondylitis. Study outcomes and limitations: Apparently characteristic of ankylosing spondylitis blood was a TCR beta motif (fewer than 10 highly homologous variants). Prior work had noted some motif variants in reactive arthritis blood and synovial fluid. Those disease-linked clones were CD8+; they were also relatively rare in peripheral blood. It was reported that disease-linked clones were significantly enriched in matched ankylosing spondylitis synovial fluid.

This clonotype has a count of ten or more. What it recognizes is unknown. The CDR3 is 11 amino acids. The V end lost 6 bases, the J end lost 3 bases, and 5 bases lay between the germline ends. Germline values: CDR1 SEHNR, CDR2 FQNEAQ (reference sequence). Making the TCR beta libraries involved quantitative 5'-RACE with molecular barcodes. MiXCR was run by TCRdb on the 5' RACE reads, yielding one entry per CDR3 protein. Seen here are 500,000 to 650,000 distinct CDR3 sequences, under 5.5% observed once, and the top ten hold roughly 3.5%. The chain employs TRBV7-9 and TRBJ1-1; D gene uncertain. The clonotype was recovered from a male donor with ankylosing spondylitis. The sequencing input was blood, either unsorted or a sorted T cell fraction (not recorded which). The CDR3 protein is CASRGYTEAFF. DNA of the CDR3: TGTGCCAGCAGGGGGTACACTGAAGCTTTCTTT.